This entry is about one TCR beta chain. No cognate antigen has been identified for it. No base quality information exists; no much larger clone differs at one position. This sample stems from a study of siplizumab effects on memory and regulatory T cells (dated by TCRdb to between 2018 and 2021). Notes on the research overall: The study looked at the effect of siplizumab, an anti-CD2 antibody, on alloreactive T-cell subsets in allogeneic mixed lymphocyte reactions made from human PBMCs. Overall study results and their limits: No functional confirmation was obtained for the suppressive function of proliferating Tregs from siplizumab cultures. Unstimulated naive T cells appeared more diverse than memory T cells, and naive cells seemed to contribute substantially to the alloresponse. Among mappable alloreactive CD4+ clones, the Treg-derived fraction averaged around 63% with siplizumab versus 25% to 30% in control reactions. Siplizumab significantly lowered the cumulative frequency of alloreactive sequences that could be traced to unstimulated CD4+ memory T cells. Because sequences at frequencies below about 10^-5 were poorly captured, only a minor fraction of alloreactive clones could be mapped back to unstimulated subsets. For roughly 75-96% of proliferating CD4+ or CD8+ clones, no naive or memory phenotype could be assigned.

The CDR3 covers 14 residues, taking in both the cysteine and the phenylalanine. Only CDR3 DNA is held: 42 bases, read in frame from base 1. The germline V gene yields ENHRY for CDR1 and SYGVKD for CDR2. Relative to germline, V is 11 bases shorter and J is 3 bases shorter, with 20 bases between their ends. Sorted unstimulated T cells and proliferating T cells recovered from mixed lymphocyte reactions underwent TCRbeta CDR3 sequencing. Fresh whole blood from approximately 10 HLA-typed healthy donors was used to isolate PBMCs. Receptor libraries were prepared by the immunoSEQ multiplex PCR assay. Some 9.9 x 10^4 TCR templates per sample were assayed by the deep sequencing platform. Genomic DNA extracted from sorted T cells was used for TCRbeta CDR3 sequencing. As for the original processing: The R programming language was used for clonal analysis of TCRbeta CDR3 data. Unstimulated samples were compared with post-reaction CFSE-low samples to define alloreactive CD4+ and CD8+ clones. Regulatory or non-regulatory origin was assigned to alloreactive CD4+ clones by matching of sequences to sorted unstimulated Treg and non-Treg repertoires. TCRdb retrieved this table from immuneACCESS and kept in-frame rearrangements only. Not all clones are present; in checked studies, unresolved V genes account for under half, and no reason is known for the remainder. V and J calls plus clone size are reproduced from that table; the DNA served to infer D and trimming. For this sample there are 94,000 or so clones; under 95% appear just once. The ten top clones hold over 5% of the sample.

This receptor chain uses TRBV10-3 and TRBJ2-7, and perhaps TRBD2 as D gene, on 5 matching bases. This clonotype originated in a human donor in good health. The specimen sequenced was CD8+ T cells sorted from blood. The DNA is as follows: TGTGCCGTCAAGTCCGGGGTCAAAAACTACGAGCAGTACTTC. The encoded protein is CAVKSGVKNYEQYF.